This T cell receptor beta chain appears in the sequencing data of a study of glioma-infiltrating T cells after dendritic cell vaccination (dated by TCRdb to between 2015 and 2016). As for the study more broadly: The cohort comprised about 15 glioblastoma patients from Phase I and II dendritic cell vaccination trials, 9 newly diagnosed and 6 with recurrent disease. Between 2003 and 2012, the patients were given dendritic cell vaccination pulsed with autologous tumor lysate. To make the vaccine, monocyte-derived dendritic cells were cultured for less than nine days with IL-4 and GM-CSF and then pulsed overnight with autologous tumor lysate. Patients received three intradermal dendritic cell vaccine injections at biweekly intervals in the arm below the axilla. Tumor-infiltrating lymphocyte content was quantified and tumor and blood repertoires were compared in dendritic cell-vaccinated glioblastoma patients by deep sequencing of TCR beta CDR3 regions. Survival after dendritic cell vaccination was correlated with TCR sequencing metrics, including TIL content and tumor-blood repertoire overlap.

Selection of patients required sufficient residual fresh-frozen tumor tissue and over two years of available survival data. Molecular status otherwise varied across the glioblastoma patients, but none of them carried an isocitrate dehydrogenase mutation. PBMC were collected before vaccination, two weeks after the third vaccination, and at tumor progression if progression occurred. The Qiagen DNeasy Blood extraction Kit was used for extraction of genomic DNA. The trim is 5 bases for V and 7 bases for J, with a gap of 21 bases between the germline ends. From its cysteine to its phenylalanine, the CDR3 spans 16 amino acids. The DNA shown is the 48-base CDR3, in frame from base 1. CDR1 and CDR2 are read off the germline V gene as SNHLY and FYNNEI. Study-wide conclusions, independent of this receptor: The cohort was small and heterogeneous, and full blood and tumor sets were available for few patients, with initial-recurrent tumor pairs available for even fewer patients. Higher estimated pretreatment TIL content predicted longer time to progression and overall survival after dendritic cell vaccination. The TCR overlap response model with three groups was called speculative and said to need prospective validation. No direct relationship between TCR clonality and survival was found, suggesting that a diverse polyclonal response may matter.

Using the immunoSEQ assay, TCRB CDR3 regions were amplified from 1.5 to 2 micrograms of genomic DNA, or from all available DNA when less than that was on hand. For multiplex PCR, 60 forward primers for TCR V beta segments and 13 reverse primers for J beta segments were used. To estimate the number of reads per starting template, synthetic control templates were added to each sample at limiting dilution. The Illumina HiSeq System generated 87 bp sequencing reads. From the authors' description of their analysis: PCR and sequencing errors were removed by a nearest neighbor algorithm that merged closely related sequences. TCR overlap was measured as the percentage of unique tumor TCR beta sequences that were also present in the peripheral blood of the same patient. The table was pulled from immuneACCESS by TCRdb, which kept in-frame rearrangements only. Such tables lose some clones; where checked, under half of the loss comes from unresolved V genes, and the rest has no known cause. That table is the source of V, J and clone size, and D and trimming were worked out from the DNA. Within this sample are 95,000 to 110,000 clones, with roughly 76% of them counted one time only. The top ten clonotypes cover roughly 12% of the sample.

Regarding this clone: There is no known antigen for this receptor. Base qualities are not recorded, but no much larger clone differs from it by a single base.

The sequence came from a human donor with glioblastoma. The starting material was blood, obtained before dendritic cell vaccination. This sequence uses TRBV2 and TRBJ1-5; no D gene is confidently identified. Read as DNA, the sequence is TGTGCCAGCAGTCTTCTCGGAGGACCGGCCGGGCAGCCCCAGCATTTT. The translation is CASSLLGGPAGQPQHF.